These 27 T cell receptor beta chains were sequenced from one sample in a study of cytomegalovirus exposure and HLA in healthy donors. PCR was performed using 60 Vbeta and 13 Jbeta primers. Clones were sequenced by immunoSEQ multiplex PCR, and TCRdb holds only the in-frame ones, with some missing. The data show 76,000 or so clones, with around 73% seen just once and about 9.5% held by the top ten. The specimen was PBMCs. The receptors originated from a woman between 35 and 50 years old in good health and CMV-seropositive.

V is TRBV5-4 and J is TRBJ2-7, with 7 bases aligning to TRBD1. This CDR3 has 12 amino acids. The germline V gene has CDR1 SGHNT and CDR2 YYREEE (reference sequence). The ends lost 3 bases at V and 5 bases at J; junction bases unmatched: 2. The CDR3 spells CASSSTGDEQYF. In nucleotides, the CDR3 is TGTGCCAGCAGCTCCACAGGGGACGAGCAGTACTTC.

This clone was picked up a small number of times. The chain uses TRBV5-4 and TRBJ1-6; tentatively, D is TRBD1 (6 bases). The germline CDR1 and CDR2 sequences are SGHNT and YYREEE (reference sequence). This CDR3 comprises 14 residues. V was clipped by 2 bases and J by 7 bases, with 10 bases between them. Here the CDR3 DNA reads TGTGCCAGCAGCTTTTCCAGGGGCAATTCACCCCTCCACTTT. Translation: CASSFSRGNSPLHF.

J is TRBJ2-1 and V is TRBV4-1; the D is unclear. Germline V gives CDR1 MGHRA, CDR2 YSYEKL. With 1 base removed from V and 7 bases from J, the gap between germline ends came to 17 bases. This CDR3 has 16 amino acids. Here the CDR3 reads CASSQVLGSGANEQFF. Written as DNA, the CDR3 is TGCGCCAGCAGCCAAGTGTTGGGTTCAGGCGCAAATGAGCAGTTCTTC.

The V gene is TRBV18, the J gene TRBJ1-4, with 11 nucleotides matching TRBD1. The germline V gene encodes CDR1 KGHSH and CDR2 LQKENI. The CDR3 is 15 amino acids. Trimming cost V 0 bases and J 8 bases; bases outside gene matches: 2. The CDR3: CASSPPGQGGEKLFF. CDR3 sequence (DNA): TGTGCCAGCTCACCACCGGGACAGGGGGGAGAAAAACTGTTTTTT. Using reference TRBV18 and TRBJ1-4 for the parts outside the CDR3, the full variable domain is NAGVMQNPRHLVRRRGQEARLRCSPMKGHSHVYWYRQLPEEGLKFMVYLQKENIIDESGMPKERFSAEFPKEGPSILRIQQVVRGDSAAYFCASSPPGQGGEKLFFGSGTQLSVL.

The rearrangement uses TRBV2 and TRBJ2-7; 13 nucleotides line up with TRBD2. Germline loops: CDR1 SNHLY, CDR2 FYNNEI. The V and J ends lost 6 bases and 5 bases, in that order; junction bases with no gene match: 10. The CDR3 has 16 amino acids. The CDR3 region has the DNA TGTGCCAGCAGAAAGACTAGCGGGGGGTATTCCCACGAGCAGTACTTC. Translated: CASRKTSGGYSHEQYF.

J is TRBJ2-7 and V is TRBV18; D is perhaps TRBD1 (5 bases). CDR1 is KGHSH and CDR2 is LQKENI in the germline V gene. The CDR3 is 14 amino acids. V lost 4 bases to trimming and J lost 2 bases, with 12 bases between them. The CDR3 nucleotides are TGTGCCAGCTCACAAGGGGCCCTAACCTACGAGCAGTACTTC. It encodes CASSQGALTYEQYF.

This clone was detected once. The chain is built from TRBV6-5 and TRBJ1-5, with D perhaps TRBD1 (5 bases). The CDR3 spans 15 residues. With 4 bases removed from V and 3 bases from J, the gap between germline ends came to 13 bases. Germline V gene data show CDR1 as MNHEY and CDR2 as SVGAGI. CDR3 residues: CASSLGGGYNQPQHF. The DNA for the CDR3 is TGTGCCAGCAGTTTGGGTGGGGGGTACAATCAGCCCCAGCATTTT.

The chain recombines TRBV28 with TRBJ1-1; 8 nucleotides line up with TRBD1. The CDR3 is made up of 11 amino acids. V was pared by 10 bases and J by 6 bases, with 4 bases of the junction left unmatched. Germline CDR1 MDHEN, CDR2 SYDVKM. The CDR3 sequence: CATGGAAEAFF. The CDR3 coding sequence is TGTGCCACAGGGGGCGCGGCTGAAGCTTTCTTT.

In this sample, this clone turned up a few times. The chain joins TRBV6-6 to TRBJ1-5; 8 bases line up with TRBD1. This CDR3 spans 15 amino acids. With V trimmed by 2 bases and J by 2 bases, 2 bases remained unmatched. The germline V gene has CDR1 MNHNY and CDR2 SVGAGI (reference sequence). CDR3: CASSYTTGGNQPQHF. Written as DNA, the CDR3 is TGTGCCAGCAGTTACACGACAGGGGGCAATCAGCCCCAGCATTTT.

The chain employs TRBV18 and TRBJ1-2, with D maybe TRBD1 (5 bases). The germline V gene encodes CDR1 KGHSH and CDR2 LQKENI. The CDR3 spans 14 residues. Between the trimmed V and J ends, which lost 0 bases and 5 bases, there was a span of 10 bases. The CDR3 here is CASSPPNRGYGYTF. The CDR3 coding sequence is TGTGCCAGCTCACCACCGAATCGGGGGTATGGCTACACCTTC.

This chain links TRBV5-1 with TRBJ2-3; 15 bases are a match to TRBD2. CDR1 and CDR2 (germline): SGHRS, YFSETQ. J gave up 3 bases and V 0 bases, and 2 bases lay outside the gene matches. The CDR3 has 17 residues. For the CDR3, the DNA is TGCGCCAGCAGCTTGGCGGGACTAGCGGGGGGAACAGATACGCAGTATTTT. Protein sequence: CASSLAGLAGGTDTQYF. The complete variable domain, with remaining parts taken from reference TRBV5-1 and TRBJ2-3, reads KAGVTQTPRYLIKTRGQQVTLSCSPISGHRSVSWYQQTPGQGLQFLFEYFSETQRNKGNFPGRFSGRQFSNSRSEMNVSTLELGDSALYLCASSLAGLAGGTDTQYFGPGTRLTVL.

This sequence joins TRBV9 and TRBJ2-7; 14 bases map to TRBD2. V trimming: 3 bases; J trimming: 1 base; junction bases outside the gene matches: 6. Germline assignment: CDR1 SGDLS and CDR2 YYNGEE. The CDR3 is 17 residues long. CDR3 in amino acids: CASSATGTSGGSYEQYF. For the CDR3, the DNA is TGTGCCAGCAGCGCTACCGGGACTAGCGGGGGATCCTACGAGCAGTACTTC.

V is TRBV6-4 and J is TRBJ2-5; 11 bases align to TRBD1. The CDR3 contains 15 residues. Germline V gene sequence: CDR1 MRHNA, CDR2 SNTAGT. Trimming at V came to 5 bases and at J to 11 bases, leaving 13 bases not matched to a gene. CDR3 sequence reads: CASSLSGQGAEEQYF. Here the CDR3 DNA reads TGTGCCAGCAGTCTATCCGGACAGGGGGCTGAAGAGCAGTACTTC.

The rearrangement links TRBV6-1 to TRBJ2-7; TRBD1 is a possible D gene (6 bases). This CDR3 has 13 residues. The germline CDR1 and CDR2 sequences are MNHNS and SASEGT. V was clipped by 4 bases and J by 5 bases, with 12 bases between them. The CDR3 region has the DNA TGTGCCAGCAGTGGGGGCAGGGGCCACGAGCAGTACTTC. Translating gives CASSGGRGHEQYF.

The V and J genes are TRBV6-5 and TRBJ1-1, with D hard to call. CDR3 length equals 12 residues. In germline, CDR1 is MNHEY, CDR2 SVGAGI. V gave up 2 bases and J gave up 4 bases, with 5 bases separating them. The CDR3 loop reads CASSYGSTEAFF. DNA for the CDR3: TGTGCCAGCAGTTACGGGAGCACTGAAGCTTTCTTT.

The genes are TRBV11-1 and TRBJ1-2; 10 bases fit TRBD1. CDR3 length: 14 amino acids. The ends lost 4 bases at V and 8 bases at J; junction bases unmatched: 7. Germline-derived CDR1 and CDR2 are SGHAT and FQDESV (reference sequence). The CDR3 nucleotides are TGTGCCAGCAGCTCGGGACAGGGGCCCCAGGGCTACACCTTC. This translates into CASSSGQGPQGYTF. Full variable domain (remainder filled in from reference TRBV11-1 and TRBJ1-2): EAEVAQSPRYKITEKSQAVAFWCDPISGHATLYWYRQILGQGPELLVQFQDESVVDDSQLPKDRFSAERLKGVDSTLKIQPAELGDSAMYLCASSSGQGPQGYTFGSGTRLTVV.

This clone was observed once. This chain connects TRBV7-2 to TRBJ2-5; 10 bases agree with TRBD2. V was clipped by 5 bases and J by 3 bases; unmatched bases: 12. Germline V gene lookup returns CDR1 SGHTA and CDR2 FQGNSA. The CDR3 has 17 residues. The CDR3 region is CASSPFSSGGPKETQYF. The CDR3 DNA follows: TGTGCCAGCAGCCCATTTTCTAGCGGGGGTCCTAAAGAGACCCAGTACTTC.

For this clone: It is unclear where the CDR3 begins or ends on the DNA, so no DNA is shown, and the CDR3 is as TCRdb lists it. The rearrangement uses TRBV6-6 and TRBJ2-3; TRBD2 is the table's D call and was not checked against the DNA. The V gene's germline CDR1 is MNHNY and CDR2 SVGAGI (reference sequence). With termini counted, the CDR3 has 13 amino acids. This CDR3 reads CASRSTVADTQYF.

A remark on this clone: Different DNA sequences within this sample yield the same CDR3. V is TRBV5-1 and J is TRBJ1-1; possibly TRBD1 for D (5 bases). This CDR3 is 14 amino acids long. Trimming stripped 4 bases from V and 1 base from J, with 11 bases between. Germline V CDR1 and CDR2: SGHRS, YFSETQ. CDR3 sequence reads: CASSPQGGNTEAFF. CDR3 bases: TGCGCCAGCAGCCCTCAGGGTGGGAACACTGAAGCTTTCTTT. The whole variable domain, filled in from reference TRBV5-1 and TRBJ1-1, reads KAGVTQTPRYLIKTRGQQVTLSCSPISGHRSVSWYQQTPGQGLQFLFEYFSETQRNKGNFPGRFSGRQFSNSRSEMNVSTLELGDSALYLCASSPQGGNTEAFFGQGTRLTVV.

The rearrangement uses TRBV5-4 and TRBJ1-3; possible D gene TRBD1, 6 bases. The CDR3 sequence is 15 residues long. The ends were cut back, 4 bases at V and 1 base at J, with 12 bases in the middle. CDR1 is SGHNT, CDR2 YYREEE, per germline (reference sequence). The CDR3 DNA follows: TGTGCCAGCAGCGTGGACAGAGGGTCTGGAAACACCATATATTTT. Protein: CASSVDRGSGNTIYF.

The chain combines TRBV2 with TRBJ1-2; weak D call: TRBD1 (5 bases). Germline V gene data show CDR1 as SNHLY and CDR2 as FYNNEI. The CDR3 extends over 13 amino acids. The germline V and J ends were trimmed by 4 bases and 4 bases, with 10 bases remaining between them. The CDR3 nucleotides are TGTGCCAGCAGTGCCAGGGAGGGCTATGGCTACACCTTC. This encodes CASSAREGYGYTF. Drawing the rest from reference TRBV2 and TRBJ1-2, the complete variable domain is EPEVTQTPSHQVTQMGQEVILRCVPISNHLYFYWYRQILGQKVEFLVSFYNNEISEKSEIFDDQFSVERPDGSNFTLKIRSTKLEDSAMYFCASSAREGYGYTFGSGTRLTVV.

The CDR3 sequence: CATSGSSNQPQHF. CDR3 coding DNA: TGTGCCACCTCGGGGTCTAGCAATCAGCCCCAGCATTTT. This chain uses TRBV27 with TRBJ1-5; D gene uncertain. V lost 10 bases and J lost 0, with 10 bases in between. The CDR3 is 13 residues long. CDR1 MNHEY and CDR2 SMNVEV come from the germline V gene (reference sequence).

V usage is TRBV28 and J usage is TRBJ1-6; TRBD1 is a possible D gene (6 bases). Germline lookup yields CDR1 MDHEN and CDR2 SYDVKM. This CDR3 has 15 amino acids. Trimming removed 8 bases from V and 6 bases from J, with 17 bases in between. The DNA for the CDR3 is TGTGCCAGCTCCCGGGGGGGCCTTCTTAATTCACCCCTCCACTTT. The encoded protein is CASSRGGLLNSPLHF.

The chain is built from TRBV30 and TRBJ1-1, with D uncertain. Germline CDR1 and CDR2: GTSNPN and SVGIG (reference sequence). This CDR3 spans 14 amino acids. The ends were cut back, 0 bases at V and 4 bases at J, with 12 bases in the middle. CDR3 nucleotides: TGTGCCTGGAGTGTAATGTCTGCGGGCACTGAAGCTTTCTTT. Translated: CAWSVMSAGTEAFF.

The chain links TRBV6-5 to TRBJ2-5, with 12 bases that match TRBD1. The germline CDR1 and CDR2 sequences are MNHEY and SVGAGI. After removal of 2 bases from V and 5 bases from J, the junction contained 3 bases not matched to a gene. CDR3 length equals 15 residues. The CDR3 here is CASSYGDRGRETQYF. DNA of the CDR3: TGTGCCAGCAGTTACGGGGACAGGGGGCGTGAGACCCAGTACTTC.

Concerning this clone itself: The junction departs from germline at one end; a sequencing error may be responsible. The rearrangement joins TRBV7-9 to TRBJ1-5; TRBD1 is a possible D gene (5 bases). Per the germline V gene, CDR1 is SEHNR and CDR2 is FQNEAQ (reference sequence). This CDR3 has 15 amino acids. CDR3 coding DNA: TGTTCCAGCAGTTCTCCCTTGGGGCCGAATCAGCCCCAGCATTTT. It encodes CSSSSPLGPNQPQHF.

CDR3 region: CASSFRGGRDEQYF. In DNA, the CDR3 is TGTGCCAGCAGTTTCCGCGGGGGGCGCGACGAGCAGTACTTC. This rearrangement joins TRBV27 to TRBJ2-5; 8 bases are a match to TRBD2. The end of the DNA fits TRBJ2-7 better, so the J call may be wrong. The CDR3 has 14 residues. CDR1 and CDR2 (germline): MNHEY, SMNVEV (reference sequence).